This T cell receptor beta chain was sequenced for a study of blood T cell repertoires in COVID-19. Study-level information: Whether acute or convalescent, the COVID-19 samples came from the United States, Italy and Spain.

Only a few counts were recorded for this clone. CDR3 length: 12 amino acids. The ends were cut back, 3 bases at V and 7 bases at J, with 7 bases in the middle. Germline V gives CDR1 SGHAT, CDR2 FQNNGV. The protocol was immunoSEQ multiplex PCR, while the TCRdb copy is restricted to in-frame clones and leaves out a portion. The table records around 180,000 clones, around four fifths of them present only once. The sequenced material came from peripheral blood. The rearrangement uses TRBV11-2 and TRBJ2-1; TRBD2 might be the D (6 bases). This TCR came from a man aged 65 to 79 with active or convalescent COVID-19. The CDR3 DNA follows: TGTGCCAGCAGCTTTGGGGGGAATGAGCAGTTCTTC. It codes for CASSFGGNEQFF.